This entry is about one T cell receptor (beta chain). This specimen comes from a study of blood T cell repertoires in COVID-19. Study information: The United States, Italy and Spain provided the acute and convalescent COVID-19 samples. Sources were T cells, B-cell-depleted T cells, or PBMCs; the material itself was cDNA or gDNA.

Original methodology: Reference gene primer amplification yielded estimated nucleated cell counts. Clones were sequenced by immunoSEQ multiplex PCR, and TCRdb holds only the in-frame ones, with some missing. That table gives V, J and clone size, and the DNA gave D and trimming. The sample includes 70,000 or so clones, about 86% of them seen just once. Trimming removed 0 bases from V and 10 bases from J, with 17 bases in between. Germline V lookup: CDR1 SGHAT, CDR2 FQNNGV. This CDR3 is 15 amino acids long. The sequenced material came from peripheral blood. The sequence came from a man between 65 and 85 years old with active COVID-19. The chain carries TRBV11-2 and TRBJ2-3; D is perhaps TRBD1 (5 bases). Written as DNA, the CDR3 is TGTGCCAGCAGCTTAGATCCCGGGCCCCAGGGCGCGCAGTATTTT. Encoded protein: CASSLDPGPQGAQYF.